This T cell receptor beta chain comes out of a study of T cells after yellow fever vaccination. Points from the study as a whole: Most clones from primary vaccination resurfaced after the booster (96% CD4, about 91% CD8). Abundant clonotypes from the bulk population could contaminate FACS-sorted repertoires.

A note on this clonotype: The antigen is not known.

The authors made TCR cDNA by 5'RACE template switching, adding a universal primer site and UMIs. TCRdb independently ran MiXCR on the 5' RACE reads; one entry per CDR3 protein. In the table there are 400,000 to 650,000 distinct CDR3 sequences, just over 20% of which are singletons. The germline CDR1 and CDR2 sequences are SGHTA and FQGTGA. V lost 2 bases to trimming and J lost 5 bases, with 10 bases between them. This CDR3 is built from 14 residues. This TCR was recovered from a man aged 18 to 30 who received the YFV17D yellow fever vaccine. The chain couples TRBV7-3 to TRBJ2-1; the D gene is possibly TRBD1 (6 bases). Source: PBMCs, taken 20 to 25 days after the first yellow fever vaccination. As DNA, the CDR3 is TGTGCCAGCAGCTTATCGACAGGAAACAATGAGCAGTTCTTC. Its translation: CASSLSTGNNEQFF.